These 5 T cell receptor beta chains were sequenced from one sample in a study of T cell responses to AZD1222 COVID-19 vaccine. Method: immunoSEQ multiplex PCR; TCRdb's copy keeps in-frame clones and lacks some. The sample carries 110,000 to 150,000 clones, more than 85% recorded once. The sequenced sample was peripheral blood, obtained after recovery from COVID-19. The source is an adult who had recovered from COVID-19.

This clone turned up a few times. The chain has TRBV5-1 and TRBJ2-7, with D possibly TRBD1 on 5 matching bases. The CDR3 has 15 residues. Germline CDR1 and CDR2: SGHRS and YFSETQ. The V end was cut by 0 bases, the J end by 1 base, with 11 bases between. CDR3 nucleotides: TGCGCCAGCAGCTTGGGCCAGGGTCCGTCCTACGAGCAGTACTTC. Its protein product is CASSLGQGPSYEQYF.

The chain couples TRBV2 to TRBJ2-6; TRBD1 might be the D (5 bases). Germline values: CDR1 SNHLY, CDR2 FYNNEI. CDR3 length: 14 amino acids. Trimming pared 7 bases from V and 0 bases from J, leaving 7 bases between. CDR3 residues: CASKGSSGANVLTF. CDR3 nucleotides: TGTGCCAGCAAGGGGTCCTCTGGGGCCAACGTCCTGACTTTC.

The gene calls are TRBV6-1 and TRBJ1-5; a weak D match, TRBD1 (6 bases). V gave up 4 bases and J gave up 5 bases, with 18 bases separating them. CDR3 length: 16 amino acids. Germline V lookup: CDR1 MNHNS, CDR2 SASEGT. The CDR3, as DNA: TGTGCCAGCAGTGCCCCGGGTGGGGGGCACGATCAGCCCCAGCATTTT. Its translation: CASSAPGGGHDQPQHF.

The gene calls are TRBV5-4 and TRBJ2-5; TRBD2 agrees at 11 bases. The CDR3 consists of 17 residues. In germline, CDR1 is SGHNT, CDR2 YYREEE (reference sequence). With 4 bases clipped from V and 6 bases from J, the junction kept 14 bases outside the gene matches. The CDR3 sequence is CASSLGELAGDRKTQYF. CDR3 DNA: TGTGCCAGCAGCCTGGGGGAACTAGCGGGAGATCGTAAGACCCAGTACTTC.

The chain employs TRBV5-1 and TRBJ2-5; the D gene could be TRBD1 or TRBD2 (5 bases each). The germline V gene has CDR1 SGHRS and CDR2 YFSETQ. Trimming shortened V by 3 bases and J by 5 bases, and 11 bases separated the two germline ends. CDR3 length: 13 residues. CDR3 nucleotide sequence: TGCGCCAGCAGCTCCCAGGGACCGGAGACCCAGTACTTC. This translates into CASSSQGPETQYF.